A single sample gave rise to the 5 T cell receptor beta chains below, sequenced in a study of blood T cells in healthy people across ages. Combining a sample-barcoded 5' primer with a J-beta primer mix, a second PCR ran for roughly 7 to 11 cycles. TCRdb independently ran MiXCR on the 5' RACE reads; one entry per CDR3 protein. The sample holds about 780,000 distinct CDR3 sequences, 20% to 30% seen once. Separately, the same data were catalogued under a study of T cells of mothers and their children.

Sequencing was carried out using blood. The receptor source for this set is a boy aged 5 to 17 in good health.

This chain joins TRBV5-1 and TRBJ2-5; 7 bases are a match to TRBD2. The end of the DNA fits TRBJ2-7 better, so the J call may be wrong. The CDR3 is made up of 15 amino acids. Looked up from germline, CDR1 is SGHRS and CDR2 is YFSETQ. Here the CDR3 reads CASSFSGRVPYEQYF. The CDR3 DNA follows: TGCGCCAGCAGTTTCTCAGGGAGGGTACCCTACGAGCAGTACTTC.

For this clonotype: Mismatch with germline at one junction end may stem from a read error. The J gene is TRBJ1-6, the V gene TRBV20-1; the match to TRBD1 covers 7 bases. This CDR3 spans 13 amino acids. Germline V gives CDR1 DFQATT, CDR2 SNEGSKA (reference sequence). The CDR3 DNA follows: TGCAGTGCGAGAGACAGGGTCGATTCACCCCTCCACTTT. Amino acid sequence: CSARDRVDSPLHF.

A few counts support this clonotype. This rearrangement joins TRBV6-4 to TRBJ2-1, with 11 positions matching TRBD2. The CDR3 is made up of 15 amino acids. With 5 bases clipped from V and 6 bases from J, the junction kept 6 bases outside the gene matches. Germline CDR1 MRHNA, CDR2 SNTAGT. In DNA form, the CDR3 reads TGTGCCAGCAGTCCCATAGCGGGGGGGCCCAATGAGCAGTTCTTC. Protein sequence: CASSPIAGGPNEQFF.

The rearrangement links TRBV12-3 or TRBV12-4 to TRBJ2-5, with TRBD2 matching 9 bases. Trimming at V came to 5 bases and at J to 7 bases, leaving 11 bases not matched to a gene. This CDR3 is 15 amino acids long. The chain's CDR3 is CASSPGLAPNGTQYF. The CDR3 DNA sequence: TGTGCCAGCAGTCCGGGACTAGCCCCAAACGGGACCCAGTACTTC.

CDR3 region: CASSFQGPGGSYEQYF. CDR3 in DNA: TGTGCCAGCAGCTTTCAGGGGCCGGGCGGCTCCTACGAGCAGTACTTC. The V gene is TRBV6-1, the J gene TRBJ2-7, with D perhaps TRBD1 (6 bases). Germline CDR1 and CDR2: MNHNS and SASEGT. The V end was cut by 6 bases, the J end by 0 bases, with 18 bases between. The CDR3 is made up of 16 amino acids.